These 15 T cell receptor beta chains were sequenced from one sample in a study of blood T cell repertoires in COVID-19 (dated by TCRdb to the early 2020s). The library relied on the immunoSEQ multiplex PCR assay. As stored in TCRdb, this immuneACCESS dataset retains in-frame rearrangements with V and J assigned. A fraction of the clones does not appear; measured against another copy, unresolved V genes explain less than half of the discrepancy, and the remainder lacks a known reason. Counted in this sample were 52,000 or so clones; 83% of them appeared once. The ten largest account for 15% to 20% of the sample. Source material: peripheral blood. All receptors derive from a middle-aged man with acute or convalescent COVID-19.

This clone showed up just once. The rearrangement links TRBV29-1 to TRBJ2-1, with D perhaps TRBD2 (5 bases). From germline, CDR1 is SQVTM and CDR2 ANQGSEA. V gave up 6 bases and J gave up 4 bases, with 16 bases separating them. This CDR3 has 14 residues. The CDR3 DNA follows: TGCAGCGTAAACGGAGGACTCTTGTACAATGAGCAGTTCTTC. It specifies CSVNGGLLYNEQFF.

This clone occurred a few times. CDR3 nucleotides: TGTGCCAGCAGCCCCCTGCGGGAAAACACCGGGGAGCTGTTTTTT. Translating gives CASSPLRENTGELFF. The rearrangement uses TRBV11-2 and TRBJ2-2, with D maybe TRBD2 (6 bases). The CDR3 consists of 15 residues. Trimming shortened V by 5 bases and J by 2 bases, and 12 bases separated the two germline ends. Looked up from germline, CDR1 is SGHAT and CDR2 is FQNNGV.

This clone turned up a few times. The genes are TRBV2 and TRBJ2-1; TRBD2 agrees at 9 bases. CDR1 is SNHLY and CDR2 is FYNNEI in the germline V gene. The J segment lost 0 bases and the V segment lost 7 bases, leaving 7 bases of the junction unmatched. The CDR3 has 16 residues. CDR3 in DNA: TGTGCCAGCACGCGAGCGGGGGGACTCTCCTACAATGAGCAGTTCTTC. Translating gives CASTRAGGLSYNEQFF.

The V call is TRBV3-1 (or the pseudogene TRBV3-2), the J call TRBJ1-2, with 10 bases lining up with TRBD1. The J segment lost 8 bases and the V segment lost 7 bases, leaving 10 bases of the junction unmatched. The CDR3 extends over 14 amino acids. The V gene's germline CDR1 is LGHDT and CDR2 YNNKEL (reference sequence). DNA of the CDR3: TGTGCCAGCACCAGACAGGGGGCGGATGGGGGCTACACCTTC. It codes for CASTRQGADGGYTF.

The J gene is TRBJ2-3, the V gene TRBV6-5, with D maybe TRBD1 (6 bases). The CDR3 is 15 amino acids. The V gene lost 4 bases and the J gene lost 2 bases, with 13 bases spanning the gap. From germline, CDR1 is MNHEY and CDR2 SVGAGI. The chain's CDR3 is CASSSKGVITDTQYF. In DNA form, the CDR3 reads TGTGCCAGCAGTTCAAAGGGGGTGATCACAGATACGCAGTATTTT.

The V call is TRBV11-3, the J call TRBJ2-1; 8 nucleotides align to TRBD1. The CDR3 runs 14 residues. Trimming took 5 bases from V and 2 from J; bases not matched to a gene: 2. Germline V lookup: CDR1 SGHNT, CDR2 YENEEA. CDR3 amino acids: CASSQGAPYNEQFF. The CDR3, as DNA: TGTGCCAGCAGCCAGGGGGCCCCCTACAATGAGCAGTTCTTC.

The CDR3 DNA reads as TGTGCCTGGAGTCGAGGGGGCTTTTCCTACGAGCAGTACTTC. Translation gives CAWSRGGFSYEQYF. The rearrangement joins TRBV30 to TRBJ2-7; TRBD1 matches at 7 bases. The CDR3 runs to 14 residues. The junction had 5 bases not matched to a gene; V was cut back by 2 bases and J by 1 base. Germline CDR1 is GTSNPN and CDR2 is SVGIG (reference sequence).

A few counts support this clone. CDR3 in DNA: TGCGCCAGCAGCCAAACTTCACCGGGACTAGCGCTCAATGAGCAGTTCTTC. Its protein is CASSQTSPGLALNEQFF. This rearrangement joins TRBV4-1 to TRBJ2-1, with 10 bases identical to TRBD2. This CDR3 is built from 17 residues. Germline V lookup: CDR1 MGHRA, CDR2 YSYEKL. Trimming cost V 2 bases and J 6 bases; bases outside gene matches: 10.

The chain combines TRBV10-3 with TRBJ1-6; D gene ambiguous. V was shortened by 2 bases and J by 9 bases, with 14 bases between the two germline ends. The germline V gene has CDR1 ENHRY and CDR2 SYGVKD. The length of the CDR3 is 15 residues. The CDR3 DNA follows: TGTGCCATCAGTGAGCCATCCCTAACCCTTTCACCCCTCCACTTT. It codes for CAISEPSLTLSPLHF.

As DNA, the CDR3 is TGTGCCAGCAGCTTGGTGATAGGGGCGGAAGCTTTCTTT. Translation gives CASSLVIGAEAFF. This chain uses TRBV5-4 with TRBJ1-1; tentatively, D is TRBD1 (5 bases). The CDR3 has 13 residues. Germline CDR1 SGHNT, CDR2 YYREEE (reference sequence). Trimming took off 0 bases at V and 8 bases at J, with 11 bases between the two ends.

For the CDR3, the DNA is TGTGCCAGTAGTCTGCGATTTGAAGCTTTCTTT. It codes for CASSLRFEAFF. The chain combines TRBV19 with TRBJ1-1; D gene ambiguous. The CDR3 has 11 amino acids. V was cut by 5 bases and J by 7 bases, with 8 bases left in between. Germline V gene lookup returns CDR1 LNHDA and CDR2 SQIVND (reference sequence). Combining the CDR3 with reference TRBV19 and TRBJ1-1 gives the whole variable domain DGGITQSPKYLFRKEGQNVTLSCEQNLNHDAMYWYRQDPGQGLRLIYYSQIVNDFQKGDIAEGYSVSREKKESFPLTVTSAQKNPTAFYLCASSLRFEAFFGQGTRLTVV.

The V call is TRBV2, the J call TRBJ2-7; D is perhaps TRBD1 (5 bases). The germline V gene encodes CDR1 SNHLY and CDR2 FYNNEI. The V and J ends lost 4 bases and 3 bases respectively, with 7 bases between them. This CDR3 region has 12 residues. CDR3 in amino acids: CASSVTVYEQYV. For the CDR3, the DNA is TGTGCCAGCAGTGTGACAGTCTACGAGCAGTACGTC.

This chain joins TRBV7-8 and TRBJ1-3, with a tentative D call TRBD1 (5 bases). The CDR3 extends over 17 amino acids. Germline V gene data show CDR1 as SGHVS and CDR2 as FQNEAQ. V was pared by 5 bases and J by 1 base, with 18 bases between. In DNA, the CDR3 is TGTGCCAGCAGCCAAACGTGGGTACAGGAATCTGGAAACACCATATATTTT. Its translation is CASSQTWVQESGNTIYF. Drawing the rest from reference TRBV7-8 and TRBJ1-3, the complete variable domain is GAGVSQSPRYKVAKRGQDVALRCDPISGHVSLFWYQQALGQGPEFLTYFQNEAQLDKSGLPSDRFFAERPEGSVSTLKIQRTQQEDSAVYLCASSQTWVQESGNTIYFGEGSWLTVV.

The rearrangement links TRBV6-1 to TRBJ2-7; unclear D gene. V lost 0 bases, J lost 0 bases, and 9 bases lay in between. From germline, CDR1 is MNHNS and CDR2 SASEGT. The CDR3 extends over 15 amino acids. Written as DNA, the CDR3 is TGTGCCAGCAGTGAAGCGCATATCGGCTCCTACGAGCAGTACGTC. Its protein is CASSEAHIGSYEQYV.

The V and J genes are TRBV2 and TRBJ2-5, with D possibly matching TRBD2 (5 bases). The CDR3 has 12 residues. Trimming removed 3 bases from V and 5 bases from J, with 7 bases in between. CDR1 is SNHLY and CDR2 is FYNNEI in the germline V gene. This chain's CDR3 is CASSDGGETQYF. The CDR3, as DNA: TGTGCCAGCAGTGACGGCGGGGAGACCCAGTACTTC.